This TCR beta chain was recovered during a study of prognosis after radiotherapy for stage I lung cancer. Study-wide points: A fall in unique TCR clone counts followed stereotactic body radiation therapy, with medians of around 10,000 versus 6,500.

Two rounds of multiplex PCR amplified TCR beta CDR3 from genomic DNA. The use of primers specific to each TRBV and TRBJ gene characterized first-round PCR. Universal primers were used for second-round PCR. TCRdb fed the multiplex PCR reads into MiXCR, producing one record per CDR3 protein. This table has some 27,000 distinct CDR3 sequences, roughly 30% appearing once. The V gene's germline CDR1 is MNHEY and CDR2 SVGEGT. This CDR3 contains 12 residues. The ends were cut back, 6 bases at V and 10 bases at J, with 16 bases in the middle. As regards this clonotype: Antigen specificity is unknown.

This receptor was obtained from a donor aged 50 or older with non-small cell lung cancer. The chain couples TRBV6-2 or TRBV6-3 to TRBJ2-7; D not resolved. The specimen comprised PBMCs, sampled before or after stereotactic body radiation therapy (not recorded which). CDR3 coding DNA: TGTGCCAGCAGCGACAACACCTACTATCAGTACTTC. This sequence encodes CASSDNTYYQYF.